This entry lists 24 T cell receptor beta chains sequenced from one sample in a study of blood T cell repertoires in COVID-19. This table comes from immunoSEQ multiplex PCR, and its TCRdb copy is limited to in-frame clones, with some not included. Of under 100,000 clones in the sample, around nine tenths were seen once. The sample was peripheral blood. The receptor source for this set is a man aged 40-50 years with acute or convalescent COVID-19.

The chain employs TRBV14 and TRBJ1-3, with D possibly being TRBD1 (6 bases). This CDR3 has 15 residues. Per the germline V gene, CDR1 is SGHDN and CDR2 is FVKESK. V gave up 5 bases and J gave up 3 bases, with 14 bases separating them. In nucleotides, the CDR3 is TGTGCCAGCAGCTCACAGACAGGCCTTGGAAACACCATATATTTT. Protein product: CASSSQTGLGNTIYF.

The J gene is TRBJ1-2, the V gene TRBV6-5; 9 positions match TRBD1. Germline V gene sequence: CDR1 MNHEY, CDR2 SVGAGI. CDR3 size: 15 residues. V lost 2 bases and J lost 2; bases outside the gene matches: 3. Here the CDR3 reads CASSYIGQGNYGYTF. The DNA of the CDR3 is TGTGCCAGCAGTTACATAGGACAGGGGAACTATGGCTACACCTTC.

The rearrangement links TRBV14 to TRBJ2-2; TRBD1 is a possible D gene (5 bases). Between the trimmed V and J ends, which lost 5 bases and 4 bases, there was a span of 8 bases. The V gene's germline CDR1 is SGHDN and CDR2 FVKESK. The CDR3 extends over 13 amino acids. CDR3 amino acids: CASSSDITGELFF. CDR3 DNA sequence: TGTGCCAGCAGCTCGGACATCACCGGGGAGCTGTTTTTT. The full variable domain, in which reference TRBV14 and TRBJ2-2 provide the parts outside the CDR3, is EAGVTQFPSHSVIEKGQTVTLRCDPISGHDNLYWYRRVMGKEIKFLLHFVKESKQDESGMPNNRFLAERTGGTYSTLKVQPAELEDSGVYFCASSSDITGELFFGEGSRLTVL.

The CDR3 here is CASSSSRDSRNNYGYTF. CDR3 sequence (DNA): TGCGCCAGCAGCTCGTCCCGGGACAGTCGAAATAACTATGGCTACACCTTC. The V gene is TRBV5-1, the J gene TRBJ1-2; TRBD1 matches 7 bases. The CDR3 runs 17 residues. V trimming: 3 bases; J trimming: 1 base; junction bases outside the gene matches: 12. Germline CDR1 reads SGHRS; CDR2 reads YFSETQ. The full variable domain, rest sourced from reference TRBV5-1 and TRBJ1-2, is KAGVTQTPRYLIKTRGQQVTLSCSPISGHRSVSWYQQTPGQGLQFLFEYFSETQRNKGNFPGRFSGRQFSNSRSEMNVSTLELGDSALYLCASSSSRDSRNNYGYTFGSGTRLTVV.

V and J are TRBV2 and TRBJ1-1, with a possible D match to TRBD1 (6 bases). Germline lookup yields CDR1 SNHLY and CDR2 FYNNEI. V gave up 5 bases and J gave up 5 bases, with 18 bases separating them. This CDR3 has 15 residues. CDR3 sequence (DNA): TGTGCCAGCAGTCCGGGACAAGGGGGGGTTACTGAAGCTTTCTTT. Translated, it gives CASSPGQGGVTEAFF. The full variable domain, rest sourced from reference TRBV2 and TRBJ1-1, is EPEVTQTPSHQVTQMGQEVILRCVPISNHLYFYWYRQILGQKVEFLVSFYNNEISEKSEIFDDQFSVERPDGSNFTLKIRSTKLEDSAMYFCASSPGQGGVTEAFFGQGTRLTVV.

V is TRBV5-1 and J is TRBJ2-2; D unresolved. Germline CDR1 SGHRS, CDR2 YFSETQ. The length of the CDR3 is 15 residues. Trimming removed 2 bases at V and 2 bases at J, with 10 bases between. The chain's CDR3 is CASSFRLVNTGELFF. CDR3 in DNA: TGCGCCAGCAGCTTTCGACTGGTTAACACCGGGGAGCTGTTTTTT.

V usage is TRBV15 and J usage is TRBJ2-1; 9 nucleotides agree with TRBD2. The J segment lost 6 bases and the V segment lost 1 base, leaving 4 bases of the junction unmatched. The germline V gene encodes CDR1 LNHNV and CDR2 YYDKDF (reference sequence). The CDR3 extends over 15 amino acids. CDR3 coding DNA: TGTGCCACCAGCAGAGGTAGCGGGAGATTCAATGAGCAGTTCTTC. It specifies CATSRGSGRFNEQFF. The full variable domain, in which reference TRBV15 and TRBJ2-1 provide the parts outside the CDR3, is DAMVIQNPRYQVTQFGKPVTLSCSQTLNHNVMYWYQQKSSQAPKLLFHYYDKDFNNEADTPDNFQSRRPNTSFCFLDIRSPGLGDTAMYLCATSRGSGRFNEQFFGPGTRLTVL.

This chain connects TRBV11-2 to TRBJ1-2; D perhaps matches TRBD1 (6 bases). Trimming removed 0 bases from V and 4 bases from J, with 12 bases in between. Germline V gives CDR1 SGHAT, CDR2 FQNNGV. The CDR3 covers 15 residues. The CDR3 loop is CASSLEGGMGYGYTF. The CDR3 DNA reads as TGTGCCAGCAGCTTAGAAGGGGGTATGGGCTATGGCTACACCTTC.

The chain recombines TRBV12-5 with TRBJ2-3; 8 bases are a match to TRBD2. The CDR3 covers 15 residues. The germline gives CDR1 LGHNT, CDR2 FRNRAP. With 6 bases clipped from V and 2 bases from J, the junction kept 7 bases outside the gene matches. The CDR3 nucleotides are TGTGCTAGTGGCCCGGGGGGGCAGACCACAGATACGCAGTATTTT. This translates into CASGPGGQTTDTQYF.

V gene TRBV15 combines with J gene TRBJ1-4; TRBD1 agrees at 10 bases. The CDR3 is made up of 16 amino acids. The J segment lost 6 bases and the V segment lost 0 bases, leaving 4 bases of the junction unmatched. The germline V gene encodes CDR1 LNHNV and CDR2 YYDKDF (reference sequence). DNA of the CDR3: TGTGCCACCAGCAGAGATTATGGACAGGGGGATGAAAAACTGTTTTTT. Translating it yields CATSRDYGQGDEKLFF.

V gene TRBV5-4 combines with J gene TRBJ1-2, with D possibly matching TRBD1 (5 bases). CDR3 length: 16 residues. Trimming shortened V by 1 base and J by 2 bases, and 15 bases separated the two germline ends. Germline lookup yields CDR1 SGHNT and CDR2 YYREEE (reference sequence). DNA for the CDR3: TGTGCCAGCAGCTTGCAGGCTGGGGCCCTCAACTATGGCTACACCTTC. Protein product: CASSLQAGALNYGYTF.

This chain joins TRBV3-1 (or the pseudogene TRBV3-2) and TRBJ1-1; D not resolved. Trimming took off 1 base at V and 4 bases at J, with 10 bases between the two ends. This CDR3 contains 14 residues. CDR1 is LGHDT and CDR2 is YNNKEL in the germline V gene (reference sequence). DNA for the CDR3: TGTGCCAGCAGCCAAGGCAGGTACCCCACTGAAGCTTTCTTT. This codes for CASSQGRYPTEAFF.

Comment on this clone: Additional DNA sequences in this sample encode the identical CDR3. The gene calls are TRBV29-1 and TRBJ2-3; D remains unclear. The V and J ends lost 3 bases and 2 bases respectively, with 3 bases between them. CDR1 and CDR2 from the germline V gene are SQVTM and ANQGSEA. This CDR3 has 11 residues. CDR3 amino acids: CSVDYTDTQYF. In DNA form, the CDR3 reads TGCAGCGTTGACTACACAGATACGCAGTATTTT.

This clone occurred a few times. The chain is built from TRBV5-6 and TRBJ2-7, with 7 bases aligning to TRBD2. V was clipped by 1 base and J by 2 bases; unmatched bases: 9. This CDR3 is 16 amino acids long. Per the germline V gene, CDR1 is SGHDT and CDR2 is YYEEEE. The CDR3 loop reads CASSLFFPRGAYEQYF. The CDR3 nucleotides are TGTGCCAGCAGCTTGTTTTTCCCCCGGGGGGCCTACGAGCAGTACTTC. The complete variable domain, with remaining parts taken from reference TRBV5-6 and TRBJ2-7, reads DAGVTQSPTHLIKTRGQQVTLRCSPKSGHDTVSWYQQALGQGPQFIFQYYEEEERQRGNFPDRFSGHQFPNYSSELNVNALLLGDSALYLCASSLFFPRGAYEQYFGPGTRLTVT.

This clone was counted between two and nine times. The rearrangement links TRBV19 to TRBJ1-1; TRBD1 matches 8 bases. Germline CDR1 reads LNHDA; CDR2 reads SQIVND (reference sequence). This CDR3 contains 17 residues. The ends lost 1 base at V and 6 bases at J; junction bases unmatched: 13. Here the CDR3 reads CASSIGDRGVNVAEAFF. The CDR3 nucleotides are TGTGCCAGTAGTATAGGTGACAGGGGAGTAAATGTGGCTGAAGCTTTCTTT.

The rearrangement joins TRBV20-1 to TRBJ1-1, with D unclear. CDR3 length: 12 residues. Trimming shortened V by 3 bases and J by 3 bases, and 8 bases separated the two germline ends. Germline-derived CDR1 and CDR2 are DFQATT and SNEGSKA (reference sequence). For the CDR3, the DNA is TGCAGTGCTAGTGGTCTCCACACTGAAGCTTTCTTT. Translating it yields CSASGLHTEAFF.

The rearrangement joins TRBV7-7 to TRBJ1-3; D gene ambiguous. In germline, CDR1 is SSHAT, CDR2 FNYEAQ (reference sequence). Deletions cut 5 bases from V and 4 bases from J, with 9 bases between. The CDR3 totals 13 residues. CDR3 sequence (DNA): TGTGCCAGCAGCCCTAGCCCGGGAAACACCATATATTTT. Protein sequence: CASSPSPGNTIYF.

The V gene is TRBV3-1 (or the pseudogene TRBV3-2), the J gene TRBJ2-3, with 10 bases that match TRBD2. The CDR3 is 16 amino acids. J lost 2 bases, V lost 4 bases, and 6 bases had no gene match. CDR1 and CDR2 from the germline V gene are LGHDT and YNNKEL (reference sequence). DNA of the CDR3: TGTGCCAGCAGCCCGTTAGCGGGGGGATTCACAGATACGCAGTATTTT. Translated, it gives CASSPLAGGFTDTQYF.

V usage is TRBV5-1 and J usage is TRBJ2-7, with 7 bases matching TRBD1. With V trimmed by 2 bases and J by 3 bases, 8 bases remained unmatched. This CDR3 is built from 15 residues. CDR1 SGHRS and CDR2 YFSETQ come from the germline V gene. For the CDR3, the DNA is TGCGCCAGCAGCTTTATACAGGGGACGGGCTACGAGCAGTACTTC. It translates to CASSFIQGTGYEQYF.

The rearrangement uses TRBV10-3 and TRBJ2-5; possibly TRBD2 for D (5 bases). Germline lookup yields CDR1 ENHRY and CDR2 SYGVKD. The ends were cut back, 10 bases at V and 2 bases at J, with 8 bases in the middle. CDR3 length: 11 residues. The CDR3 here is CATREQETQYF. In nucleotides, the CDR3 is TGTGCCACAAGGGAGCAAGAGACCCAGTACTTC.

This clone was observed a handful of times. This chain links TRBV19 with TRBJ2-1; D gene ambiguous. Germline CDR1 and CDR2: LNHDA and SQIVND (reference sequence). The ends were cut back, 7 bases at V and 0 bases at J, with 16 bases in the middle. The CDR3 contains 16 residues. CDR3 nucleotide sequence: TGTGCCAGTACGGGTCGGCAGCCAAGCTCCTACAATGAGCAGTTCTTC. Translating it yields CASTGRQPSSYNEQFF.

The V call is TRBV12-5, the J call TRBJ2-6, with a tentative D call TRBD1 (6 bases). Germline V gene data show CDR1 as LGHNT and CDR2 as FRNRAP. Trimming took 2 bases from V and 0 from J, leaving 11 bases between them. CDR3 length: 17 amino acids. As DNA, the CDR3 is TGTGCTAGTGGTTTGCCACGAGGGGGCTCTGGGGCCAACGTCCTGACTTTC. Its protein product is CASGLPRGGSGANVLTF.

The chain uses TRBV18 and TRBJ1-3; TRBD1 matches 7 bases. The germline CDR1 and CDR2 sequences are KGHSH and LQKENI. This CDR3 is built from 16 residues. Trimming cost V 5 bases and J 0 bases; bases outside gene matches: 7. The DNA for the CDR3 is TGTGCCAGCTCAACGGGACAGACCTACTCTGGAAACACCATATATTTT. Its protein is CASSTGQTYSGNTIYF.

DNA for the CDR3: TGCAGCGTCGAAACAGCCTCTAACTATGGCTACACCTTC. Translation gives CSVETASNYGYTF. V usage is TRBV29-1 and J usage is TRBJ1-2; no definite D call. V was trimmed by 6 bases and J by 0 bases, leaving 11 bases between them. CDR3 size: 13 residues. Germline CDR1 is SQVTM and CDR2 is ANQGSEA.